The clone carrying this TCR beta chain was seen only a few times. Its antigen is undetermined. This record belongs to a study of cytomegalovirus exposure and HLA in healthy donors. Overall study findings and caveats: With later analysis, a missense DCLRE1C variant became linked to TCR beta V- and J-gene trimming. DRB1 had the most TCR associations and HLA-C the fewest, a later analysis found, with rates varying by HLA locus.

Use of 60 Vbeta and 13 Jbeta primers characterized the PCR. Data came from immunoSEQ multiplex PCR; TCRdb stores just in-frame clones and leaves some out. The sample has more than 95,000 clones; 60% to 75% are singletons. This receptor was taken from a man between 60 and 75 years old in good health and CMV-seronegative. Sequenced: PBMCs.

CDR3 sequence: CASSVSGVPTSEQYF. The CDR3 DNA reads TGTGCCAGCAGCGTATCGGGGGTCCCCACGAGCGAGCAGTACTTC. The rearrangement links TRBV9 to TRBJ2-7, with a weak D call TRBD2 (6 bases). Germline loops: CDR1 SGDLS, CDR2 YYNGEE. There are 15 residues in the CDR3. V was cut by 1 base and J by 6 bases, with 17 bases left in between.